This is a list of T cell receptor beta chains from one sample in a study of blood T cells in healthy people across ages. TCRdb re-analysed the 5' RACE reads in MiXCR, keeping a single row per CDR3 protein. The profile covers 1,500,000 or so distinct CDR3 sequences, with 59% appearing a single time and 6.5% to 8% taken by the ten largest. The sequencing input was blood. All receptors derive from a young man in good health. CDR3s include the opening cysteine and the closing phenylalanine or tryptophan. Each record gives: D gene, J gene, V gene, CDR3 protein. D genes are given only for firm matches.

D gene: .
J gene: TRBJ2-7
V gene: TRBV4-3
CDR3 protein: CVSSQDWDEQYF

D gene: .
J gene: TRBJ1-4
V gene: TRBV7-2
CDR3 protein: CASSLFARAGLGEKLFF

D gene: .
J gene: TRBJ2-1
V gene: TRBV6-2/TRBV6-3
CDR3 protein: CASIAGNEQFF

D gene: TRBD1
J gene: TRBJ1-1
V gene: TRBV28
CDR3 protein: CATHHDVGQMGTEAFF

D gene: TRBD2
J gene: TRBJ2-1
V gene: TRBV20-1
CDR3 protein: CSASEREVYNEQFF

D gene: .
J gene: TRBJ2-7
V gene: TRBV27
CDR3 protein: CASSVARVRGDIHEQYF

D gene: TRBD1
J gene: TRBJ2-1
V gene: TRBV11-2
CDR3 protein: CASSYLGTDYNEQFF

D gene: .
J gene: TRBJ2-6
V gene: TRBV4-1
CDR3 protein: CASSQEDGTGDRANVLTF

D gene: .
J gene: TRBJ2-3
V gene: TRBV9
CDR3 protein: CASSVRLNTDTQYF

D gene: TRBD1
J gene: TRBJ1-5
V gene: TRBV20-1
CDR3 protein: CSARGQGGDQPQHF